The entry that follows covers one T cell receptor beta chain sequence. Clones were sequenced by immunoSEQ multiplex PCR, and TCRdb holds only the in-frame ones, with some missing. The table lists about 48,000 clones, 70% to 90% of them singletons. The source of the sample is a study of OX40 agonist ivuxolimab in advanced cancers. The sequencing used CD4+ or CD8+ T cells sorted from blood, collected in a trial of the OX40 agonist ivuxolimab. The receptor's source is an adult with an advanced solid tumor such as melanoma, head and neck, liver or kidney cancer.

The CDR3 region has the DNA TGTGCCAGCAGTTACTCGACACGGAACACTGAAGCTTTCTTT. It encodes CASSYSTRNTEAFF. This chain connects TRBV6-5 to TRBJ1-1; D is undetermined. The CDR3 runs 14 residues. V dropped 0 bases and J dropped 1 base, with 6 bases sitting between them. Germline V gives CDR1 MNHEY, CDR2 SVGAGI.